A single TCR beta chain is shown here with its context. Its matching antigen is unknown. The record originates from a study of T cells in Graves' hyperthyroidism and ophthalmopathy. The TCR beta CDR3 regions underwent amplification using RNA transcripts as the source. When the TCR CDR3 underwent first-round RT-PCR, the HTBI primer set was used. TCRdb itself ran the multiplex PCR reads through MiXCR, one entry per CDR3 protein. The sample has tens of thousands of distinct CDR3 sequences, about 52% seen once. Broader study findings: Most thyroid clonotypes expanded above 0.001 appeared in blood too.

Disease lasting under 3 months, a NOSPECS grade of at least 4, and a Clinical Activity Score of at least 3 were features of the ophthalmopathy patients. The CDR3 extends over 9 amino acids. Trimming took off 7 bases at V and 9 bases at J, with 6 bases between the two ends. Germline V gene data show CDR1 as MNHNY and CDR2 as SVGAGI (reference sequence). The sequence came from a woman between 40 and 55 years old with Graves' ophthalmopathy. Specimen: blood. V and J are TRBV6-6 and TRBJ2-5; D is undetermined. CDR3 bases: TGTGCCAGCACTCTATCCCAGTACTTC. Translated: CASTLSQYF.